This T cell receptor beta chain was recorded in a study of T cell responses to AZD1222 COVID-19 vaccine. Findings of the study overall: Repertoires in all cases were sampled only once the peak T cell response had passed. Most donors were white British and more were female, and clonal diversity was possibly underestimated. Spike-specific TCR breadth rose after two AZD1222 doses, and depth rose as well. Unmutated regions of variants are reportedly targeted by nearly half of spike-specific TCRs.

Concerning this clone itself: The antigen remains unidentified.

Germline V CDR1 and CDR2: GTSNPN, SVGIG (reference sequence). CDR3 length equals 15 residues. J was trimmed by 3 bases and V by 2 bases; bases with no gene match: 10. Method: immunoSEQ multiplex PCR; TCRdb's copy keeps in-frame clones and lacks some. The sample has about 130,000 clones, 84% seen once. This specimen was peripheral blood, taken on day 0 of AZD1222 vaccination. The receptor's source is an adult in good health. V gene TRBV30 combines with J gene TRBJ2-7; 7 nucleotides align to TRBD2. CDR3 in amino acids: CAWSQGSGGYYEQYF. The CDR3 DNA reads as TGTGCCTGGAGTCAAGGGTCGGGGGGTTACTACGAGCAGTACTTC.